Listed below are T cell receptor beta chains from one sample, sequenced in a study of CD8+ T cells in alopecia areata. Measured with immunoSEQ multiplex PCR; TCRdb has only the in-frame clones, and not every one. The profile shows about 300,000 clones, about 62% of them singletons. Sequencing used CD4+ T cells sorted from blood, obtained at week 24, from a patient treated with tofacitinib. The source of these receptors is a human donor with alopecia areata. Both conserved end residues are part of each CDR3. A D gene is named only where the DNA matches it firmly. Clone size is given for some rows only: seen once, a few or many times, or a class if the clone is expanded.

J,D,V,size,CDR3,DNA
TRBJ2-2,-,TRBV4-1,-,CASSQLDRTMNTGELFF,TGCGCCAGCAGCCAACTTGACAGGACCATGAACACCGGGGAGCTGTTTTTT
TRBJ2-1,-,TRBV19,few,CASSASSYNEQFF,TGTGCCAGTTCAGCCAGCTCCTACAATGAGCAGTTCTTC
TRBJ2-7,-,TRBV29-1,-,CSVVGQGSVNEQYF,TGCAGCGTTGTCGGGCAGGGTAGTGTCAACGAGCAGTACTTC
TRBJ1-1,TRBD1,TRBV6-1,-,CASSNTGQGVTEAFF,TGTGCCAGCAGTAATACGGGACAGGGGGTCACTGAAGCTTTCTTT
TRBJ2-7,TRBD1,TRBV15,-,CATSRGLGTVSSEQYF,TGTGCCACCAGCAGAGGCCTTGGGACAGTCAGTTCCGAGCAGTACTTC
TRBJ2-2,-,TRBV2,few,CASTLTNTGELFF,TGTGCCAGCACCCTTACAAACACCGGGGAGCTGTTTTTT
TRBJ1-6,-,TRBV2,-,CASSEVSEGNSPLHF,TGTGCCAGCAGTGAAGTCTCAGAGGGTAATTCACCCCTCCACTTT
TRBJ2-5,TRBD2,TRBV29-1,-,CSVPGLAIETQYF,TGCAGCGTCCCAGGACTAGCAATTGAGACCCAGTACTTC
TRBJ1-4,TRBD1,TRBV29-1,once,CSGSTGYGEKLFF,TGCAGCGGATCGACAGGGTATGGCGAAAAACTGTTTTTT
TRBJ2-7,TRBD1,TRBV6-5,-,CASRPGQGPYEQYF,TGTGCCAGCAGGCCGGGACAGGGCCCATACGAGCAGTACTTC
TRBJ2-1,-,TRBV23-1,-,CASSQVAGYNEQFF,TGCGCCAGCAGTCAAGTCGCCGGGTACAATGAGCAGTTCTTC
TRBJ2-2,-,TRBV9,-,CASSVVIDSGELFF,TGTGCCAGCAGCGTAGTTATCGACTCCGGGGAGCTGTTTTTT
TRBJ2-7,-,TRBV28,-,CASSLIPMAPTYEQYF,TGTGCCAGCAGTTTAATCCCGATGGCTCCAACCTACGAGCAGTACTTC
TRBJ1-1,-,TRBV6-1,-,CASSRKSEAFF,TGTGCCAGCAGCCGAAAGTCTGAAGCTTTCTTT
TRBJ2-2,TRBD1,TRBV27,-,CASKWDRNTGELFF,TGTGCCAGCAAGTGGGACAGAAACACCGGGGAGCTGTTTTTT
TRBJ2-2,-,TRBV5-6,-,CASSSSNRANTGELFF,TGTGCCAGCAGCTCCTCAAACAGGGCGAACACCGGGGAGCTGTTTTTT
TRBJ2-7,-,TRBV5-1,-,CASSLANYRTTYEQYF,TGCGCCAGCAGCTTGGCTAACTACAGGACTACCTACGAGCAGTACTTC
TRBJ2-1,TRBD2,TRBV7-2,few,CASSRGGTYNEQFF,TGTGCCAGCAGCCGCGGGGGGACCTACAATGAGCAGTTCTTC
TRBJ1-2,-,TRBV9,-,CASSVAEAAQGYTF,TGTGCCAGCAGCGTAGCCGAGGCAGCCCAAGGCTACACCTTC
TRBJ1-2,TRBD1,TRBV28,-,CASSSPHRGRNYGYTF,TGTGCCAGCAGTTCTCCTCACAGGGGGCGGAACTATGGCTACACCTTC
TRBJ2-3,-,TRBV7-8,-,CASSSAGPTTDTQYF,TGTGCCAGCAGCTCAGCCGGCCCAACCACAGATACGCAGTATTTT
TRBJ1-2,TRBD1,TRBV2,-,CASRDRYGYTF,TGTGCCAGCCGGGACAGATATGGCTACACCTTC
TRBJ2-7,TRBD2,TRBV6-5,-,CASSYRVAGGYEQYF,TGTGCCAGCAGTTACAGGGTAGCGGGAGGCTACGAGCAGTACTTC
TRBJ1-5,-,TRBV30,-,CAWSAQAQESQHF,TGTGCCTGGAGTGCGCAGGCCCAGGAGTCCCAGCATTTT
TRBJ2-5,-,TRBV5-1,few,CASSLEAVQETQYF,TGCGCCAGCAGCTTGGAGGCAGTCCAAGAGACCCAGTACTTC
TRBJ2-7,-,TRBV29-1,-,CSAVDVTYEQYF,TGCAGCGCCGTGGACGTTACCTACGAGCAGTACTTC
TRBJ2-7,TRBD1,TRBV19,few,CASSWGQGREQYF,TGTGCCAGTAGTTGGGGACAGGGTCGCGAGCAGTACTTC